This is a list of T cell receptor beta chains from one sample in a study of T cells in Graves' hyperthyroidism and ophthalmopathy. TCRdb ran MiXCR on the multiplex PCR reads and lists one entry per CDR3 protein. Here the sample spans hundreds of thousands of distinct CDR3 sequences, about 15% being singletons. Input material: blood. These receptors were taken from a man aged 18-30 years with Graves' ophthalmopathy. The CDR3 runs from the conserved cysteine through the conserved F or W. D genes are given only for firm matches. A clone size is listed for some rows: how often the clone was seen (once, few, many), or a class if it is expanded.

v_gene,j_gene,d_gene,abundance,CDR3aa,CDR3nt
TRBV19,TRBJ1-1,-,-,CASSIGRRGHGLNTEAFF,TGTGCCAGTAGTATAGGGAGGAGGGGACACGGCCTGAACACTGAAGCTTTCTTT
TRBV6-1,TRBJ2-4,TRBD2,many,CASSHQAGGLYIQYF,TGTGCCAGCAGCCATCAAGCGGGAGGGCTATACATTCAGTACTTC
TRBV20-1,TRBJ1-1,-,many,CSARDSRRSNTEAFF,TGCAGTGCTAGAGATTCCCGAAGATCGAACACTGAAGCTTTCTTT
TRBV5-5,TRBJ1-2,-,many,CASSFYENGYTF,TGTGCCAGCAGCTTTTATGAGAATGGCTACACCTTC
TRBV7-6,TRBJ1-3,-,many,CASSPRTGTGNTIYF,TGTGCCAGCAGCCCACGCACAGGGACTGGAAACACCATATATTTT
TRBV5-1,TRBJ2-1,-,many,CASSPERASYNEQFF,TGCGCCAGCAGCCCTGAGCGGGCATCCTACAATGAGCAGTTCTTC
TRBV24-1,TRBJ2-5,-,-,CATSDLDRDQETQYF,TGTGCCACCAGTGATTTGGATCGGGATCAAGAGACCCAGTACTTC
TRBV24-1,TRBJ2-5,-,many,CATSDSTASQETQYF,TGTGCCACCAGTGATTCGACCGCGTCCCAAGAGACCCAGTACTTC
TRBV3-1,TRBJ2-3,TRBD2,-,CASSQGWILAGAGDTQYF,TGTGCCAGCAGCCAAGGGTGGATACTAGCGGGGGCCGGGGATACGCAGTATTTT
TRBV7-2,TRBJ1-1,TRBD1,-,CASSSTGGWDTEAFF,TGTGCCAGCAGCTCGACAGGGGGTTGGGACACTGAAGCTTTCTTT
TRBV7-2,TRBJ1-1,-,many,CASSFPRDGQNTEAFF,TGTGCCAGCAGCTTTCCACGTGACGGACAGAACACTGAAGCTTTCTTT
TRBV3-1,TRBJ2-5,-,many,CASGGMGGVETQYF,TGTGCCAGCGGAGGAATGGGGGGAGTAGAGACCCAGTACTTC
TRBV3-1,TRBJ1-1,-,-,CASSQDTREAFF,TGTGCCAGCAGCCAAGATACCCGGGAAGCTTTCTTT
TRBV29-1,TRBJ2-1,-,few,CSAEGPTNEQFF,TGCAGCGCCGAGGGCCCGACGAATGAGCAGTTCTTC
TRBV6-1,TRBJ2-6,-,few,CASSRTSGANVLTF,TGTGCCAGCAGTAGGACCTCTGGGGCCAACGTCCTGACTTTC
TRBV19,TRBJ2-5,-,-,CASSINGGRETQYF,TGTGCCAGTAGTATCAACGGGGGGCGGGAGACCCAGTACTTC
TRBV9,TRBJ1-1,-,-,CASSVEGGPTEAFF,TGTGCCAGCAGCGTAGAGGGGGGGCCCACTGAAGCTTTCTTT
TRBV12-5,TRBJ2-3,-,-,CASGLAYLPGATDTQYF,TGTGCTAGTGGTTTGGCATACCTTCCGGGGGCCACAGATACGCAGTATTTT
TRBV7-2,TRBJ2-3,TRBD1,-,CASSIVQGAVDTQYF,TGTGCCAGCAGCATCGTACAGGGGGCTGTAGATACGCAGTATTTT
TRBV15,TRBJ2-5,-,many,CATSRDAGSQETQYF,TGTGCCACCAGCAGAGATGCGGGGTCCCAAGAGACCCAGTACTTC
TRBV4-1,TRBJ1-2,-,many,CASSQSQPTNYGYTF,TGCGCCAGCAGCCAATCGCAGCCTACTAACTATGGCTACACCTTC
TRBV20-1,TRBJ2-1,TRBD2,many,CSARDLGRGGGYEQFF,TGCAGTGCTAGAGATCTCGGGCGGGGGGGCGGTTATGAGCAGTTCTTC
TRBV15,TRBJ2-7,TRBD2,-,CATSRDSAGGREQYF,TGTGCCACCAGCAGAGATTCCGCGGGAGGTCGCGAGCAGTACTTC
TRBV2,TRBJ1-5,-,few,CASRSGDQSNQPQHF,TGTGCCAGCAGATCAGGGGACCAAAGCAATCAGCCCCAGCATTTT
TRBV7-9,TRBJ2-5,TRBD1,many,CASSLGTGPWETQYF,TGTGCCAGCAGCTTAGGGACAGGGCCATGGGAGACCCAGTACTTC
TRBV5-5,TRBJ1-3,-,-,CASSLFGRNTIYF,TGTGCCAGCAGCTTGTTCGGCCGAAACACCATATATTTT
TRBV30,TRBJ2-3,TRBD2,many,CAWSLAGLTDTQYF,TGTGCCTGGAGCCTAGCGGGCCTCACAGATACGCAGTATTTT
TRBV10-1,TRBJ2-5,TRBD1,few,CASSGSGTGGETQYF,TGCGCCAGCAGTGGCTCCGGGACAGGGGGAGAGACCCAGTACTTC
TRBV18,TRBJ2-1,-,-,CASSLSDYNEQFF,TGTGCCAGCTCACTGTCAGACTACAATGAGCAGTTCTTC